Sequencing of this TCR beta chain was carried out in a study of CD8+ T cells in alopecia areata. Overall study findings and caveats: Especially in alopecia totalis/universalis, lesional scalp showed greater clonality than normal scalp did. Resident alphabeta T cells of normal skin are also sequenced in scalp samples.

Extracted RNA was reverse transcribed into cDNA, the sequencing template. The method was immunoSEQ multiplex PCR; TCRdb's version includes in-frame clones alone and lacks a portion of them. Of roughly 8,000 clones in the sample, about two thirds were seen once. For about 5 patients, CD4+ cells were sorted into CD25+CD127- cells. Peripheral blood and lesional scalp punch biopsies came from alopecia areata patients. CD4+ and CD8+ T cells were sorted from PBMCs stained for CD3, CD4 and CD8. This clone was found once. As yet, its antigen is unknown. Per the germline V gene, CDR1 is LNHDA and CDR2 is SQIVND (reference sequence). This CDR3 contains 16 residues. The ends were cut back, 1 base at V and 0 bases at J, with 10 bases in the middle.

The V call is TRBV19, the J call TRBJ2-1; D remains unclear. The source of this sequence is a human donor with alopecia areata. The specimen was CD4+ Tregs sorted from blood. The CDR3 region is CASSIAASSSYNEQFF. Here the CDR3 DNA reads TGTGCCAGTAGTATAGCGGCCTCGAGCTCCTACAATGAGCAGTTCTTC.